This TCR beta chain was retrieved from a study of blood T cell repertoires in COVID-19 (dated by TCRdb to the early 2020s). A note on the overall study: Collaborator samples came from the United States, Italy and Spain and covered acute and convalescent phases of COVID-19. The material from the prospective study consisted of cDNA or gDNA derived from T cells, B-cell-depleted T cells, or PBMCs. The dataset comprised deeply sampled blood TCRbeta repertoires from subjects exposed to, actively infected with, or recovered from COVID-19. The repertoires were released in a freely available public database meant as a resource for research on the immune response to SARS-CoV-2. Samples came from the ongoing ImmuneRACE study (first 160 participants) plus 1,254 subjects from 6 global collaborators. Sample metadata almost always included a de-identified subject ID, COVID-19 status, age in years and sex. Where available, HLA class I and class II types were taken from metadata supplied by the sample provider and were not determined by assay-based typing.

The paper's findings and limits, for the study overall: Clinical and demographic metadata were provided uncurated, with the amount varying by source and participant.

Points on this clone: Its recognized antigen is unknown. No base quality values were provided; no much bigger clone lies one nucleotide off.

The V end gives up 8 bases and the J end 5 bases, leaving 7 bases in the junction not matched to a gene. CDR1 MNHEY and CDR2 SVGAGI are derived from the germline V gene. Counted from cysteine to phenylalanine, this CDR3 has 14 amino acids. Solely the CDR3 DNA is kept, with 42 bases framed from the first base. The immunoSEQ Assay, a bias-controlled multiplex PCR, was used to amplify TCRbeta CDR3 regions from genomic DNA. Processing in the source paper ran as follows. Nucleated cell counts per sample were estimated from amplification of reference gene primers within the assay. Sequence reads were collapsed and filtered to measure the absolute abundance of every unique TCRbeta CDR3 rearrangement. For each sample, productive Simpson clonality was calculated as the square root of Simpson's diversity index across productive rearrangements. TCRdb stores this immuneACCESS table with in-frame sequences only. Part of the clones is absent; in the studies checked, under half of the shortfall reflects unresolved V genes, and no reason is known for the rest. The V and J calls and clone size were taken over from that table, and D and trimming were inferred from the DNA. This sample lists about 160,000 clones; roughly 85% were detected once. In total, the top ten clones hold about 1% of the sample.

The collaborating institutions used their own protocols to collect whole blood in K2EDTA tubes. For TCRbeta analysis, collaborators shipped samples in one of three forms: frozen whole blood, isolated PBMCs, or DNA extracted from either of those sample types. The chain is assembled from TRBV6-5 and TRBJ2-1, and 9 junctional nucleotides match TRBD2. The TCR sequence derives from a man between 35 and 55 years old with acute or convalescent COVID-19. Sequenced material: peripheral blood. In nucleotides, the sequence is TGTGCCAGCTCGCAGCGGGGGGCAAACAATGAGCAGTTCTTC. Translated, it gives CASSQRGANNEQFF.